The 5 T cell receptor beta chains below all came from one sample that was sequenced in a study of cytomegalovirus exposure and HLA in healthy donors. This PCR relied on a set of 60 Vbeta primers and 13 Jbeta primers. Using immunoSEQ multiplex PCR, the repertoire was profiled, and TCRdb retains in-frame clones only, with some absent. Among 150,000 to 200,000 clones listed, 70% to 90% were seen once. The material sequenced was PBMCs. The receptor set was obtained from a man between 18 and 29 years old in good health and CMV-seropositive.

The rearrangement links TRBV6-6 to TRBJ2-7, with D maybe TRBD2 (6 bases). Per germline, CDR1 MNHNY and CDR2 SVGAGI (reference sequence). This CDR3 spans 11 amino acids. The V and J ends lost 6 bases and 5 bases respectively, with 8 bases between them. CDR3 bases: TGTGCCAGCAGCTGGGGGGACGAGCAGTACTTC. It encodes CASSWGDEQYF.

The chain couples TRBV10-3 to TRBJ2-7, with a weak D call TRBD1 (6 bases). The V and J ends lost 3 bases and 6 bases respectively, with 18 bases between them. Germline CDR1 and CDR2: ENHRY and SYGVKD. The CDR3 spans 15 residues. In DNA, the CDR3 is TGTGCCATCAGTGAACGGGACATGAGACGCTCCGAGCAGTACTTC. Its protein product is CAISERDMRRSEQYF.

In DNA, the CDR3 is TGCGCCAGCAGCTTGGATACAGGGGCTGGCACTGAAGCTTTCTTT. Its translation is CASSLDTGAGTEAFF. V and J are TRBV5-1 and TRBJ1-1; 7 nucleotides match TRBD1. Per the germline V gene, CDR1 is SGHRS and CDR2 is YFSETQ. Trimming took 0 bases from V and 4 from J; bases not matched to a gene: 6. This CDR3 is 15 amino acids long.

Notes on this clone: Other DNA sequences within the sample encode an identical CDR3. The rearrangement links TRBV19 to TRBJ1-5; TRBD1 is a possible D gene (5 bases). V was clipped by 3 bases and J by 6 bases, with 6 bases between them. This CDR3 is built from 12 residues. Germline CDR1 LNHDA, CDR2 SQIVND (reference sequence). The CDR3: CASSMGGQPQHF. DNA for the CDR3: TGTGCCAGTAGTATGGGGGGTCAGCCCCAGCATTTT. Full variable domain (remainder filled in from reference TRBV19 and TRBJ1-5): DGGITQSPKYLFRKEGQNVTLSCEQNLNHDAMYWYRQDPGQGLRLIYYSQIVNDFQKGDIAEGYSVSREKKESFPLTVTSAQKNPTAFYLCASSMGGQPQHFGDGTRLSIL.

The chain has TRBV11-2 and TRBJ2-5; tentative D call: TRBD2 (5 bases). The CDR3 sequence is 14 residues long. Germline V gene lookup returns CDR1 SGHAT and CDR2 FQNNGV. V gave up 0 bases and J gave up 11 bases, with 16 bases separating them. The CDR3: CASSLDPGLREQYF. CDR3 DNA: TGTGCCAGCAGCTTAGACCCAGGACTTAGGGAGCAGTACTTC.